What follows is one TCR beta chain and its context. The antigen is undetermined. Some clones are missing from TCRdb's copy, which holds only in-frame ones; the method was immunoSEQ multiplex PCR. Counted here are under 150,000 clones, under 95% occurring once; the ten biggest clones make up 5.1%. The length of the CDR3 is 13 residues. The ends were cut back, 2 bases at V and 5 bases at J, with 10 bases in the middle. From germline, CDR1 is MNHEY and CDR2 SVGAGI. This entry belongs to a study of T cell responses to AZD1222 COVID-19 vaccine. The study's findings and limits: Unmutated variant regions reportedly attract nearly half of all spike-specific TCRs. After the peak T cell response, and only then, were repertoires sampled.

Sequenced material: peripheral blood, taken on day 0 of AZD1222 vaccination. This TCR derives from an adult in good health. J is TRBJ2-7 and V is TRBV6-5; D possibly corresponds to TRBD2 (5 bases). The CDR3 loop reads CASSYKAGNEQYF. Written as DNA, the CDR3 is TGTGCCAGCAGTTACAAGGCGGGCAACGAGCAGTACTTC.